Following are 3 T cell receptor beta chains from one sample sequenced in a study of blood T cells in healthy people across ages. Sample-barcoded 5' priming and a J-beta primer mix drove a second PCR of roughly 6 to 12 cycles. TCRdb ran MiXCR on the 5' RACE reads and lists one entry per CDR3 protein. The sample includes about 1 million distinct CDR3 sequences, approximately 25% of them seen just once. These data also featured in a second study, about T cells of mothers and their children.

Sequences were obtained from blood. All receptors derive from a girl aged 2-10 years in good health.

This clonotype was seen a few times. The chain joins TRBV12-3 or TRBV12-4 to TRBJ2-2, with D possibly matching TRBD1 (5 bases). The germline V and J ends were trimmed by 4 bases and 2 bases, with 8 bases remaining between them. CDR3 length: 14 residues. The CDR3 sequence is CASSSDRNTGELFF. The CDR3 region has the DNA TGTGCCAGCAGTTCCGACAGAAACACCGGGGAGCTGTTTTTT.

This clonotype was seen only a few times. This chain links TRBV9 with TRBJ2-2; weak D call: TRBD1 (5 bases). This CDR3 comprises 15 residues. Trimming shortened V by 0 bases and J by 0 bases, and 6 bases separated the two germline ends. Germline V gene lookup returns CDR1 SGDLS and CDR2 YYNGEE. In DNA form, the CDR3 reads TGTGCCAGCAGCGTAGGACAGACGAACACCGGGGAGCTGTTTTTT. The encoded protein is CASSVGQTNTGELFF.

A few counts support this clonotype. The chain couples TRBV28 to TRBJ1-2; possible D gene TRBD1, 6 bases. Germline V gives CDR1 MDHEN, CDR2 SYDVKM. Deletions cut 3 bases from V and 4 bases from J, with 21 bases between. The CDR3 spans 17 residues. CDR3 sequence (DNA): TGTGCCAGCAGTTTGATGTCGGGGGCGAGTCGGATCTATGGCTACACCTTC. This codes for CASSLMSGASRIYGYTF.